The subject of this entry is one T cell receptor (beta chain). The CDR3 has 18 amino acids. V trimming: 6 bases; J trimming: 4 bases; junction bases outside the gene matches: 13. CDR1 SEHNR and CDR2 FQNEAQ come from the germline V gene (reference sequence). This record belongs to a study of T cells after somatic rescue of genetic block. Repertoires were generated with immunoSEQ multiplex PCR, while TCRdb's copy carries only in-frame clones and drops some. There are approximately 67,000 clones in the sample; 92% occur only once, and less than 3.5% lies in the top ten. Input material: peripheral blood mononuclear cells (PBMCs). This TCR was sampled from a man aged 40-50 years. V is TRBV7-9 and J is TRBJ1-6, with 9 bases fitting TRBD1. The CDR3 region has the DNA TGTGCCAGCAGACCGAACGACAGGGGGGGTCTATATAATTCACCCCTCCACTTT. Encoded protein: CASRPNDRGGLYNSPLHF.